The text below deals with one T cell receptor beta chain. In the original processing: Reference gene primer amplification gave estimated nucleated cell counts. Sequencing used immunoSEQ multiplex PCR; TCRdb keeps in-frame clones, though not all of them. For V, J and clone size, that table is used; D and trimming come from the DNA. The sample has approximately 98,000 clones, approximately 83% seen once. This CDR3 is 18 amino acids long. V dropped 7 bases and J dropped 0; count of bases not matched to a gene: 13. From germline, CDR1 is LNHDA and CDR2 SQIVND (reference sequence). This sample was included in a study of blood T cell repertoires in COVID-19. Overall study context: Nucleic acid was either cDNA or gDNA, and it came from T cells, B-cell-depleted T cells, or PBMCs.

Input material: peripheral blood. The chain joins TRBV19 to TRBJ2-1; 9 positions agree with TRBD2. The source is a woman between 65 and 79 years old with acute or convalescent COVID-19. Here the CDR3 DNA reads TGTGCCAGTAAGGGGATACTGCGGGAGGGGGGCTCCTACAATGAGCAGTTCTTC. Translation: CASKGILREGGSYNEQFF.